A single sample gave rise to the 12 T cell receptor beta chains below, sequenced in a study of T-cell reconstitution after alpha-beta-depleted transplantation in children. Unique molecular identifiers were built into the TCRbeta library. MiXCR, applied by TCRdb to the PCR reads, yields one record per CDR3 protein. Of approximately 500,000 distinct CDR3 sequences listed, approximately 10% are singletons. The starting material was PBMCs, obtained before TCRalphabeta/CD19-depleted stem cell transplant. These receptor sequences come from a child aged 2 to 9 with inherited bone marrow failure, due to receive a stem cell transplant.

The chain is built from TRBV4-1 and TRBJ2-1; 8 bases line up with TRBD1. The CDR3 runs 15 residues. The ends lost 6 bases at V and 2 bases at J; junction bases unmatched: 6. Germline V gene lookup returns CDR1 MGHRA and CDR2 YSYEKL. The DNA of the CDR3 is TGCGCCAGCAGGCCCCGGGACAGGACCTACAATGAGCAGTTCTTC. It is translated as CASRPRDRTYNEQFF.

There are many counts of this clonotype. The chain employs TRBV24-1 and TRBJ2-1; 10 bases are shared with TRBD1. Germline-derived CDR1 and CDR2 are KGHDR and SFDVKD. The V segment lost 3 bases and the J segment 11 bases; nucleotides outside the gene matches: 6. This CDR3 spans 14 amino acids. For the CDR3, the DNA is TGTGCCACCAGTGATACCGGGACAGGGGTCCAGCAGTTCTTC. Translated, it gives CATSDTGTGVQQFF.

This clonotype was recorded a few times. The V call is TRBV10-3, the J call TRBJ2-7; maybe TRBD2 (6 bases). V was pared by 3 bases and J by 2 bases, with 20 bases between. The CDR3 runs 17 residues. Germline V gene lookup returns CDR1 ENHRY and CDR2 SYGVKD. CDR3 region: CAISDPSDTWGAYEQYF. The CDR3, as DNA: TGTGCCATCAGTGACCCCAGCGACACCTGGGGGGCCTACGAGCAGTACTTC.

There are a few counts of this clonotype. The V and J genes are TRBV18 and TRBJ1-2; the D gene is possibly TRBD1 (6 bases). V was clipped by 3 bases and J by 1 base, with 12 bases between them. CDR3 length: 15 amino acids. In germline, CDR1 is KGHSH, CDR2 LQKENI. The CDR3 DNA reads TGTGCCAGCTCACCTGACAGGACAGATAACTATGGCTACACCTTC. Amino acid sequence: CASSPDRTDNYGYTF.

Ten or more counts support this clonotype. This chain uses TRBV20-1 with TRBJ1-2, with TRBD1 identical over 9 bases. J gave up 6 bases and V 3 bases, and 5 bases lay outside the gene matches. Germline V lookup: CDR1 DFQATT, CDR2 SNEGSKA (reference sequence). This CDR3 contains 13 residues. The CDR3 loop reads CSASPRTGDGYTF. In DNA form, the CDR3 reads TGCAGTGCTAGTCCTAGGACAGGGGATGGCTACACCTTC.

Ten or more counts support this clonotype. This rearrangement joins TRBV7-9 to TRBJ2-3, with D tentatively TRBD1 (5 bases). V gave up 8 bases and J gave up 3 bases, with 12 bases separating them. The CDR3 has 13 residues. Looked up from germline, CDR1 is SEHNR and CDR2 is FQNEAQ (reference sequence). The CDR3 loop reads CASPATVTDTQYF. CDR3 in DNA: TGTGCCAGCCCCGCGACAGTGACAGATACGCAGTATTTT.

This clonotype appeared many times. The CDR3, as DNA: TGTGCCAGCAGTCACAGACAGGGTCTGGGGGCTTACGAGCAGTACTTC. This encodes CASSHRQGLGAYEQYF. V and J are TRBV27 and TRBJ2-7; 7 bases line up with TRBD1. Germline loops: CDR1 MNHEY, CDR2 SMNVEV (reference sequence). The CDR3 has 16 amino acids. Trimming cost V 5 bases and J 4 bases; bases outside gene matches: 14.

The gene calls are TRBV19 and TRBJ1-1; no definite D call. This CDR3 contains 13 residues. V lost 3 bases, J lost 5 bases, and 10 bases lay in between. CDR1 and CDR2 (germline): LNHDA, SQIVND (reference sequence). The CDR3 protein is CASSMGSRTEAFF. As DNA, the CDR3 is TGTGCCAGTAGTATGGGGAGTAGGACTGAAGCTTTCTTT. Full variable domain (outside the CDR3, taken from reference TRBV19 and TRBJ1-1): DGGITQSPKYLFRKEGQNVTLSCEQNLNHDAMYWYRQDPGQGLRLIYYSQIVNDFQKGDIAEGYSVSREKKESFPLTVTSAQKNPTAFYLCASSMGSRTEAFFGQGTRLTVV.

This clonotype was observed many times. This sequence joins TRBV27 and TRBJ2-3; TRBD2 aligns across 7 bases. V shed 8 bases, J shed 0 bases, and the junction held 5 bases outside the gene matches. CDR3 length: 14 residues. Germline CDR1 and CDR2: MNHEY and SMNVEV (reference sequence). The CDR3 loop is CASSERGSTDTQYF. In DNA, the CDR3 is TGTGCCAGCTCCGAGCGGGGAAGCACAGATACGCAGTATTTT.

This clonotype has at least ten counts. The gene calls are TRBV27 and TRBJ2-2; the match to TRBD2 covers 10 bases. CDR1 and CDR2 (germline): MNHEY, SMNVEV (reference sequence). J lost 6 bases, V lost 0 bases, and 4 bases had no gene match. The CDR3 runs 16 residues. DNA of the CDR3: TGTGCCAGCAGTTTATCCCCGGGACTAGCGCCCGGGGAGCTGTTTTTT. Translating it yields CASSLSPGLAPGELFF.

This clonotype was observed at least ten times. The V and J genes are TRBV28 and TRBJ2-2; D gene unclear. This CDR3 region has 12 residues. Deletions cut 7 bases from V and 6 bases from J, with 9 bases between. The germline V gene has CDR1 MDHEN and CDR2 SYDVKM. The CDR3 spells CASISASGELFF. In DNA, the CDR3 is TGTGCCAGCATAAGCGCATCCGGGGAGCTGTTTTTT.

This clonotype appeared many times. The junction does not match germline at one end; this may be a read error. The J gene is TRBJ2-3, the V gene TRBV4-2; a weak D match, TRBD2 (6 bases). The CDR3 sequence is 13 residues long. Germline V CDR1 and CDR2: LGHNA, YNFKEQ. CDR3 amino acids: CASSQEGPDTQYF. CDR3 DNA: TGCGCCAGCAGCCAGGAGGGCCCAGATACGCAGTATTTT.